These 27 T cell receptor beta chains were all obtained from the same sample, sequenced in a study of regulatory T cells in long-lasting Graves disease. Time point denoted: newly diagnosed GD, antithyroid drugs for less than 3 months. The authors made the TCR library using RNA they extracted from PBMCs. Library construction for TCR beta used iRepertoire HTBI primers and Arm-PCR of CDR3 regions. Using its own MiXCR run on the multiplex PCR reads, TCRdb lists one record per CDR3 protein. The table lists around 470,000 distinct CDR3 sequences, approximately 15% of them singletons. The same sample was also used in a study of T cells in Graves' hyperthyroidism and ophthalmopathy.

The starting material was peripheral blood mononuclear cells (PBMCs), obtained at new diagnosis, from a patient treated with antithyroid drugs. These TCRs come from a woman aged 50 to 65 with Graves disease.

Many counts were recorded for this clonotype. The J gene is TRBJ2-1, the V gene TRBV7-9, with a weak D call TRBD2 (5 bases). V was clipped by 2 bases and J by 7 bases, with 12 bases between them. Germline values: CDR1 SEHNR, CDR2 FQNEAQ (reference sequence). This CDR3 contains 14 residues. For the CDR3, the DNA is TGTGCCAGCAGCTTAAGCGGTACGACGAATGAGCAGTTCTTC. Encoded protein: CASSLSGTTNEQFF.

This clonotype showed up many times. The chain employs TRBV5-1 and TRBJ1-1, with 8 bases that match TRBD1. The CDR3 runs to 14 residues. Trimming removed 2 bases from V and 1 base from J; junction bases left unmatched: 1. Germline assignment: CDR1 SGHRS and CDR2 YFSETQ. CDR3 loop: CASSFGQGNTEAFF. In DNA form, the CDR3 reads TGCGCCAGCAGCTTCGGACAGGGGAACACTGAAGCTTTCTTT.

This clonotype was picked up a small number of times. A read error is possible here, since a much larger clone lies one base away. The chain employs TRBV2 and TRBJ2-5, with 9 bases identical to TRBD2. CDR1 SNHLY and CDR2 FYNNEI come from the germline V gene. This CDR3 has 13 residues. CDR3 sequence reads: CTSSGLAWETQYF. The CDR3 DNA is TGTACCAGCAGCGGACTAGCGTGGGAGACCCAGTACTTC.

This chain links TRBV5-4 with TRBJ2-5; TRBD2 might be the D (5 bases). The CDR3 runs 15 residues. Trimming removed 0 bases from V and 5 bases from J, with 14 bases in between. Per the germline V gene, CDR1 is SGHNT and CDR2 is YYREEE (reference sequence). For the CDR3, the DNA is TGTGCCAGCAGCTTGGTTTCGGGGAGTCGGGAGACCCAGTACTTC. Translated, it gives CASSLVSGSRETQYF.

The chain combines TRBV6-1 with TRBJ2-1, with a weak D call TRBD2 (6 bases). This CDR3 is 13 amino acids long. Germline loops: CDR1 MNHNS, CDR2 SASEGT. V lost 3 bases and J lost 12, with 15 bases in between. The CDR3 DNA follows: TGTGCCAGCAGTGACGGGCCGGAGGGCTGGCAGTTCTTC. Amino acids: CASSDGPEGWQFF.

This clonotype occurred many times. This chain connects TRBV7-9 to TRBJ1-1; 8 bases agree with TRBD1. After removal of 5 bases from V and 8 bases from J, the junction contained 10 bases not matched to a gene. The CDR3 is 14 amino acids. The germline gives CDR1 SEHNR, CDR2 FQNEAQ (reference sequence). CDR3: CASSRTGMGSEAFF. The DNA for the CDR3 is TGTGCCAGCAGCCGGACAGGGATGGGATCCGAAGCTTTCTTT.

The table lists this clonotype with many counts. The V and J genes are TRBV27 and TRBJ1-5; a possible D gene is TRBD1 (5 bases). Germline CDR1 is MNHEY and CDR2 is SMNVEV (reference sequence). The length of the CDR3 is 16 residues. V was shortened by 4 bases and J by 5 bases, with 18 bases between the two germline ends. The CDR3 loop is CASSSYGQGQDQPQHF. The CDR3 nucleotides are TGTGCCAGCAGTTCCTATGGACAAGGCCAGGATCAGCCCCAGCATTTT.

V and J are TRBV10-3 and TRBJ2-7; 8 positions agree with TRBD1. From germline, CDR1 is ENHRY and CDR2 SYGVKD. The J segment lost 3 bases and the V segment lost 3 bases, leaving 7 bases of the junction unmatched. There are 15 residues in the CDR3. The CDR3: CAISDLTGVSYEQYF. The CDR3 DNA sequence: TGTGCCATCAGTGACCTGACAGGGGTAAGCTACGAGCAGTACTTC.

This clonotype was counted a single time. CDR3 sequence: CASSYFGSEAFF. CDR3 DNA: TGTGCCAGCAGTTATTTCGGGTCTGAAGCTTTCTTT. The chain couples TRBV12-3 or TRBV12-4 to TRBJ1-1; no firm D call. The CDR3 extends over 12 amino acids. Trimming stripped 4 bases from V and 6 bases from J, with 9 bases between.

The table lists this clonotype with a few counts. The chain uses TRBV6-2 or TRBV6-3 and TRBJ2-3, with 10 bases fitting TRBD1. With 8 bases clipped from V and 0 bases from J, the junction kept 8 bases outside the gene matches. Per the germline V gene, CDR1 is MNHEY and CDR2 is SVGEGT. The CDR3 sequence is 16 residues long. The CDR3 is CASATGTGVSTDTQYF. The CDR3 bases are TGTGCCAGCGCCACCGGGACAGGGGTGAGCACAGATACGCAGTATTTT.

This clonotype was detected a few times. The chain combines TRBV10-3 with TRBJ1-1; 11 nucleotides agree with TRBD1. Germline CDR1 is ENHRY and CDR2 is SYGVKD. The CDR3 is made up of 15 amino acids. The V gene end was trimmed by 6 bases and the J gene end by 0 bases; junction bases not matched to a gene: 3. CDR3 DNA sequence: TGTGCCATCAGAGGGACAGGGGGAATGAACACTGAAGCTTTCTTT. Amino acid sequence: CAIRGTGGMNTEAFF.

This clonotype was observed a few times. The chain links TRBV12-3 or TRBV12-4 to TRBJ2-2; D is perhaps TRBD1 or TRBD2 (6 bases each). V was cut by 6 bases and J by 1 base, with 15 bases left in between. This CDR3 is 16 amino acids long. The CDR3 DNA follows: TGTGCCAGCAGGAATAGAGGGGGGCTGAACACCGGGGAGCTGTTTTTT. It specifies CASRNRGGLNTGELFF.

The chain has TRBV20-1 and TRBJ2-1; 10 bases map to TRBD2. Germline CDR1 is DFQATT and CDR2 is SNEGSKA (reference sequence). J gave up 1 base and V 6 bases, and 15 bases lay outside the gene matches. The CDR3 is 18 amino acids. The CDR3 nucleotides are TGCAGTGCCAGCCCCCGTCTAGCGGGAGAAGGATCCTACAATGAGCAGTTCTTC. This encodes CSASPRLAGEGSYNEQFF.

This clonotype was seen at least ten times. J is TRBJ2-3 and V is TRBV7-9; D gene unclear. Trimming shortened V by 2 bases and J by 7 bases, and 10 bases separated the two germline ends. There are 13 residues in the CDR3. CDR1 is SEHNR, CDR2 FQNEAQ, per germline (reference sequence). CDR3 loop: CASSLMGENTQYF. The CDR3 DNA is TGTGCCAGCAGCTTAATGGGTGAGAATACGCAGTATTTT.

This clonotype appeared many times. J is TRBJ1-4 and V is TRBV19; 7 nucleotides line up with TRBD1. The CDR3 is 16 residues long. Germline V gene lookup returns CDR1 LNHDA and CDR2 SQIVND (reference sequence). V shed 5 bases, J shed 5 bases, and the junction held 11 bases outside the gene matches. Written as DNA, the CDR3 is TGTGCCAGTAGTCCAAGGGCCGGGACAGAGAATGAAAAACTGTTTTTT. Amino acid sequence: CASSPRAGTENEKLFF.

This clonotype has at least ten counts. The chain is built from TRBV7-3 and TRBJ1-5, with a possible D match to TRBD1 (5 bases). This CDR3 has 13 amino acids. Deletions cut 3 bases from V and 3 bases from J, with 6 bases between. Germline lookup yields CDR1 SGHTA and CDR2 FQGTGA. CDR3 in DNA: TGTGCCAGCAGCTTGACAGCCAATCAGCCCCAGCATTTT. Encoded protein: CASSLTANQPQHF.

This clonotype was counted only a few times. J is TRBJ1-3 and V is TRBV4-1, with 8 bases matching TRBD1. V shed 1 base and J 2 bases; nucleotides not matched to a gene: 7. CDR1 and CDR2 (germline): MGHRA, YSYEKL. CDR3 size: 17 residues. CDR3 in amino acids: CASSQGRQGPTGNTIYF. CDR3 bases: TGCGCCAGCAGCCAAGGGAGACAGGGGCCGACTGGAAACACCATATATTTT.

This clonotype showed up just a few times. This sequence joins TRBV6-2 or TRBV6-3 and TRBJ2-5, with D possibly being TRBD1 (6 bases). CDR3 length: 15 amino acids. The germline V gene encodes CDR1 MNHEY and CDR2 SVGEGT. The V gene lost 6 bases and the J gene lost 0 bases, with 14 bases spanning the gap. CDR3 bases: TGTGCCAGCAGAACCGGGACACTGGACCAAGAGACCCAGTACTTC. This encodes CASRTGTLDQETQYF.

Details on this clonotype: Since a much larger clone is just one base distant, this may be a read error. The CDR3 does not close with the conserved phenylalanine or tryptophan, likely indicating a read error. The chain has TRBV3-1 and TRBJ2-1; 8 bases fit TRBD2. CDR1 LGHDT and CDR2 YNNKEL come from the germline V gene (reference sequence). V lost 4 bases to trimming and J lost 2 bases; unmatched junction nucleotides: 7. The CDR3 contains 16 residues. In nucleotides, the CDR3 is TGTGCCAGCAGCCGGTTAGCGGGATCGACCTACAATGAGCAGTTCTTA. It is translated as CASSRLAGSTYNEQFL.

This clonotype was counted at least ten times. DNA for the CDR3: TGTGCCAGCGGCCCGACGGGATTCGCGAACACCGGGGAGCTGTTTTTT. The encoded protein is CASGPTGFANTGELFF. This chain links TRBV6-1 with TRBJ2-2; D is possibly TRBD2 (5 bases). This CDR3 comprises 16 residues. Germline assignment: CDR1 MNHNS and CDR2 SASEGT. V dropped 8 bases and J dropped 0 bases, with 16 bases sitting between them.

This clonotype was counted many times. This chain links TRBV24-1 with TRBJ2-2, with TRBD1 matching 8 bases. The CDR3 loop spans 14 amino acids. Looked up from germline, CDR1 is KGHDR and CDR2 is SFDVKD. The V gene end was trimmed by 5 bases and the J gene end by 7 bases; junction bases not matched to a gene: 5. In nucleotides, the CDR3 is TGTGCCACCAGTGCGGACAGGGAAGTCGGGGAGCTGTTTTTT. Protein: CATSADREVGELFF.

At least ten counts were recorded for this clonotype. This chain's CDR3 is CASSPGTGRAGSTDTQYF. In DNA form, the CDR3 reads TGTGCCAGCAGCCCAGGTACGGGGAGGGCCGGGTCCACAGATACGCAGTATTTT. The chain is built from TRBV3-1 and TRBJ2-3; TRBD2 matches at 7 bases. The CDR3 length is 18 residues. Germline CDR1 is LGHDT and CDR2 is YNNKEL (reference sequence). V trimming: 4 bases; J trimming: 2 bases; junction bases outside the gene matches: 15.

This clonotype was counted ten times or more. The chain joins TRBV5-1 to TRBJ2-7; D gene unclear. Germline lookup yields CDR1 SGHRS and CDR2 YFSETQ. The V end lost 4 bases, the J end lost 3 bases, and 17 bases lay between the germline ends. The CDR3 runs to 15 residues. CDR3 in DNA: TGCGCCAGCAGCGTCTTGGCCGGTCCTCTCTACGAGCAGTACTTC. Protein sequence: CASSVLAGPLYEQYF.

This rearrangement joins TRBV6-5 to TRBJ2-2; TRBD1 matches at 8 bases. Trimming cost V 2 bases and J 1 base; bases outside gene matches: 12. The CDR3 has 19 amino acids. Germline V CDR1 and CDR2: MNHEY, SVGAGI. The CDR3 protein is CASSYDSNTGTGNTGELFF. The CDR3 nucleotides read TGTGCCAGCAGTTACGACTCTAATACCGGGACAGGGAACACCGGGGAGCTGTTTTTT.

This clonotype has ten or more counts. The chain joins TRBV29-1 to TRBJ2-1; 10 bases line up with TRBD1. The CDR3 is 17 residues long. V lost 4 bases and J lost 4; bases outside the gene matches: 13. CDR1 is SQVTM, CDR2 ANQGSEA, per germline. The CDR3 sequence: CSVVRRTGGPEYNEQFF. Here the CDR3 DNA reads TGCAGCGTTGTGCGGCGGACAGGGGGACCCGAGTACAATGAGCAGTTCTTC.

This clonotype was seen ten or more times. The CDR3: CASSRTGTTLPYEQYF. DNA of the CDR3: TGTGCCAGCAGCAGAACCGGGACAACCCTTCCCTACGAGCAGTACTTC. This chain connects TRBV7-6 to TRBJ2-7; a possible D gene is TRBD1 (6 bases). The CDR3 contains 16 residues. V lost 5 bases and J 2 bases, leaving 19 bases between the germline ends. Germline values: CDR1 SGHVS, CDR2 FNYEAQ.

The chain links TRBV5-1 to TRBJ2-5, with D uncertain. Trimming removed 1 base from V and 3 bases from J, with 7 bases in between. Germline assignment: CDR1 SGHRS and CDR2 YFSETQ. The CDR3 has 13 amino acids. The CDR3, as DNA: TGCGCCAGCAGCTTGACTGATGAAGAGACCCAGTACTTC. This encodes CASSLTDEETQYF.